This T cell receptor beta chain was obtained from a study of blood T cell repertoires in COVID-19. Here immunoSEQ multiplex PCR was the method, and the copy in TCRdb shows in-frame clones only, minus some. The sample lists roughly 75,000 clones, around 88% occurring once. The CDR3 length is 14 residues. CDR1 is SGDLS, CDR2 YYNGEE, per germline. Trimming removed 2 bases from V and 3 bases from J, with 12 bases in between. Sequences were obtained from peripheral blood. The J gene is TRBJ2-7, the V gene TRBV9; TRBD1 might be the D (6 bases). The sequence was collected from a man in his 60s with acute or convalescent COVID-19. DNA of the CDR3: TGTGCCAGCAGCGTCGGACAGTACTTCTACGAGCAGTACTTC. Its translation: CASSVGQYFYEQYF. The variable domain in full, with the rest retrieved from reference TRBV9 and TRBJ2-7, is DSGVTQTPKHLITATGQRVTLRCSPRSGDLSVYWYQQSLDQGLQFLIQYYNGEERAKGNILERFSAQQFPDLHSELNLSSLELGDSALYFCASSVGQYFYEQYFGPGTRLTVT.